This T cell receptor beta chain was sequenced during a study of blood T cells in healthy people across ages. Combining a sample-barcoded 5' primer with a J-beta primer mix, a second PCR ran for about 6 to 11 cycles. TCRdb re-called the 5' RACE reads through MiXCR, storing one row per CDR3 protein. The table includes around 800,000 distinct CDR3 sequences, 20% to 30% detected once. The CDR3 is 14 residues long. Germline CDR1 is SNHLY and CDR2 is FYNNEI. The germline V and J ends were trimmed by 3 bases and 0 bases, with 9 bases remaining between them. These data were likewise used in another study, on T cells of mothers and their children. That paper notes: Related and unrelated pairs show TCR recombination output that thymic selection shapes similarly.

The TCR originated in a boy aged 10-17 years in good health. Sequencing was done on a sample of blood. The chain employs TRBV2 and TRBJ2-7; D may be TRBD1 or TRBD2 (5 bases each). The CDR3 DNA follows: TGTGCCAGCAGTGATGGGGACGACTCCTACGAGCAGTACTTC. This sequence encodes CASSDGDDSYEQYF.